One and the same sample provided the 21 T cell receptor beta chains below, sequenced in a study of CD8 T cells in ankylosing spondylitis (dated by TCRdb to about 2017). What the authors observed across the whole study: Blood from ankylosing spondylitis patients appeared to be characterized by a TCR beta motif composed of about eight highly homologous amino acid variants.

Libraries were made using 5' RACE. The data were produced on an Illumina HiSeq 2500. The public reads were run again by TCRdb, first through fastp at Q25 and then through MiXCR, and only productive beta chains were kept. Each entry is one CDR3 protein sequence, shown with its most common DNA and genes. The sample profile shows 200,000 to 250,000 distinct CDR3 sequences; 7.3% of them were found once. The ten largest clones take up 13% to 15% of the sample. Their cognate antigens are unknown. Sequenced material: blood, either unsorted or a sorted T cell fraction (not recorded which). The receptors stem from a male donor with ankylosing spondylitis.

The table lists this clonotype with many counts. The CDR3 bases are TGTGCCAGCAGCTCAATCTCCGGGACAAATTACGAGCAGTACTTC. Protein product: CASSSISGTNYEQYF. The V and J genes are TRBV7-2 and TRBJ2-7; D may be TRBD1 (6 bases). The CDR3 runs to 15 residues. V was shortened by 4 bases and J by 4 bases, with 17 bases between the two germline ends. Germline V gives CDR1 SGHTA, CDR2 FQGNSA.

This clonotype was picked up many times. The genes are TRBV7-9 and TRBJ2-1; 7 bases are a match to TRBD2. Germline CDR1 reads SEHNR; CDR2 reads FQNEAQ (reference sequence). The CDR3 totals 15 residues. With V trimmed by 2 bases and J by 5 bases, 6 bases remained unmatched. CDR3 bases: TGTGCCAGCAGCTTAATTCTAGCGGCAAACAATGAGCAGTTCTTC. It yields the protein CASSLILAANNEQFF.

This clonotype was counted at least ten times. The V and J genes are TRBV2 and TRBJ2-5, with TRBD2 as a possible D gene (5 bases). V lost 8 bases, J lost 3 bases, and 7 bases lay in between. The CDR3 contains 11 residues. CDR1 is SNHLY, CDR2 FYNNEI, per germline. The CDR3 loop reads CASEGKETQYF. The CDR3, as DNA: TGTGCCAGCGAGGGCAAAGAGACCCAGTACTTC.

This clonotype was recorded at least ten times. The V gene is TRBV29-1, the J gene TRBJ2-1, with 11 bases aligning to TRBD2. The V and J ends lost 5 bases and 9 bases, in that order; junction bases with no gene match: 3. CDR3 length: 12 residues. Germline V gene data show CDR1 as SQVTM and CDR2 as ANQGSEA. CDR3 sequence: CSVPGLAVEQFF. CDR3 DNA sequence: TGCAGCGTTCCGGGACTAGCGGTTGAGCAGTTCTTC.

This clonotype was picked up a small number of times. V is TRBV5-6 and J is TRBJ1-1; D not resolved. In germline, CDR1 is SGHDT, CDR2 YYEEEE. The ends were cut back, 1 base at V and 0 bases at J, with 10 bases in the middle. The CDR3 runs 15 residues. CDR3 coding DNA: TGTGCCAGCAGCTTGAAGCCTAACATGAACACTGAAGCTTTCTTT. This sequence encodes CASSLKPNMNTEAFF.

This clonotype was seen a handful of times. The J gene is TRBJ1-2, the V gene TRBV24-1; 10 bases are a match to TRBD1. The ends lost 11 bases at V and 4 bases at J; junction bases unmatched: 9. CDR1 and CDR2 (germline): KGHDR, SFDVKD. The CDR3 has 14 amino acids. The CDR3 here is CARAVRDRGYGYTF. In nucleotides, the CDR3 is TGTGCCAGGGCCGTACGGGACAGGGGCTATGGCTACACCTTC.

This clonotype was seen many times. The chain uses TRBV19 and TRBJ1-2; 7 nucleotides agree with TRBD1. The CDR3 consists of 14 residues. The ends lost 4 bases at V and 8 bases at J; junction bases unmatched: 10. Germline V gene sequence: CDR1 LNHDA, CDR2 SQIVND (reference sequence). The CDR3 spells CASSTPTGKQGYTF. The CDR3 DNA is TGTGCCAGTAGTACCCCGACAGGGAAGCAAGGCTACACCTTC.

At least ten counts were recorded for this clonotype. V usage is TRBV24-1 and J usage is TRBJ2-1; 11 bases line up with TRBD1. CDR1 KGHDR and CDR2 SFDVKD come from the germline V gene. This CDR3 has 16 amino acids. V shed 0 bases, J shed 8 bases, and the junction held 5 bases outside the gene matches. The CDR3 loop reads CATSDLGQGAVDEQFF. The CDR3 DNA follows: TGTGCCACCAGTGATTTGGGACAGGGGGCGGTTGATGAGCAGTTCTTC.

This clonotype was detected many times. The V and J genes are TRBV12-3 or TRBV12-4 and TRBJ2-3, with D possibly TRBD1 on 6 matching bases. The CDR3 runs to 16 residues. Trimming pared 6 bases from V and 0 bases from J, leaving 16 bases between. CDR3 coding DNA: TGTGCCAGCAGCTCTTTGGGGGCGTCTAGCACAGATACGCAGTATTTT. Translated, it gives CASSSLGASSTDTQYF.

This clonotype was counted at least ten times. The chain combines TRBV14 with TRBJ1-1; the D is unclear. Germline loops: CDR1 SGHDN, CDR2 FVKESK. V lost 4 bases and J 5 bases, leaving 11 bases between the germline ends. CDR3 length equals 13 residues. CDR3 nucleotide sequence: TGTGCCAGCAGCCTGATTCGAGGGACTGAAGCTTTCTTT. As protein: CASSLIRGTEAFF.

CDR3 region: CASSTISGSSSQETQYF. CDR3 DNA sequence: TGTGCCAGCAGCACGATTAGCGGGTCTAGCTCCCAAGAGACCCAGTACTTC. This chain uses TRBV7-2 with TRBJ2-5, with TRBD2 identical over 7 bases. Per germline, CDR1 SGHTA and CDR2 FQGNSA. The V gene end was trimmed by 5 bases and the J gene end by 1 base; junction bases not matched to a gene: 13. The CDR3 consists of 17 residues.

This clonotype was observed at least ten times. The chain combines TRBV6-5 with TRBJ2-1; no clear D. Germline V CDR1 and CDR2: MNHEY, SVGAGI. V lost 0 bases and J lost 7, with 13 bases in between. The CDR3 has 15 residues. The CDR3 sequence is CASSYSRAHRNEQFF. DNA for the CDR3: TGTGCCAGCAGTTACTCCCGGGCCCACCGTAATGAGCAGTTCTTC.

This clonotype was found many times. This rearrangement joins TRBV7-9 to TRBJ2-3; D uncertain. Per germline, CDR1 SEHNR and CDR2 FQNEAQ (reference sequence). The CDR3 runs 13 residues. Trimming pared 6 bases from V and 2 bases from J, leaving 9 bases between. The CDR3 DNA reads as TGTGCCAGCAGGGCGGAACTCACAGATACGCAGTATTTT. Translation gives CASRAELTDTQYF.

V gene TRBV7-6 combines with J gene TRBJ2-7, with D hard to call. Germline V CDR1 and CDR2: SGHVS, FNYEAQ. The CDR3 runs 13 residues. V lost 5 bases, J lost 4 bases, and 12 bases lay in between. The CDR3 loop is CASSPYVGYEQYF. For the CDR3, the DNA is TGTGCCAGCAGCCCTTACGTGGGGTACGAGCAGTACTTC.

This clonotype was detected many times. The chain carries TRBV9 and TRBJ1-1; D not certain. The CDR3 has 12 amino acids. V was shortened by 4 bases and J by 11 bases, with 15 bases between the two germline ends. Per the germline V gene, CDR1 is SGDLS and CDR2 is YYNGEE. CDR3 sequence (DNA): TGTGCCAGCAGCCCGGGAAGTCCGACGGCTTTCTTT. It encodes CASSPGSPTAFF.

This clonotype came up many times. V gene TRBV7-2 combines with J gene TRBJ2-1, with TRBD2 as a possible D gene (6 bases). The V end lost 0 bases, the J end lost 4 bases, and 13 bases lay between the germline ends. Germline CDR1 is SGHTA and CDR2 is FQGNSA. This CDR3 is built from 16 residues. CDR3 sequence (DNA): TGTGCCAGCAGCTTAGCGCCGAGCGGGCCGTACAATGAGCAGTTCTTC. Protein: CASSLAPSGPYNEQFF. The full variable domain, with the rest looked up from reference TRBV7-2 and TRBJ2-1, is GAGVSQSPSNKVTEKGKDVELRCDPISGHTALYWYRQSLGQGLEFLIYFQGNSAPDKSGLPSDRFSAERTGGSVSTLTIQRTQQEDSAVYLCASSLAPSGPYNEQFFGPGTRLTVL.

In its sample, this clonotype was seen many times. J is TRBJ2-1 and V is TRBV20-1, with D hard to call. From germline, CDR1 is DFQATT and CDR2 SNEGSKA (reference sequence). The CDR3 runs to 15 residues. The germline V and J ends were trimmed by 4 bases and 0 bases, with 13 bases remaining between them. CDR3 sequence (DNA): TGCAGTGCTACGGGTACGGGTAGCTCCTACAATGAGCAGTTCTTC. Its protein product is CSATGTGSSYNEQFF.

This clonotype was recorded many times. The chain carries TRBV7-2 and TRBJ1-1; no definite D call. Germline V gives CDR1 SGHTA, CDR2 FQGNSA. There are 12 residues in the CDR3. Trimming left V 7 bases short and J 10 bases short, with 16 bases between. CDR3 DNA: TGTGCCAGCACCCTTAGCGACCAAAGAGCTTTCTTT. This translates into CASTLSDQRAFF.

This clonotype showed up just a few times. This chain uses TRBV29-1 with TRBJ1-2; D is perhaps TRBD1 (5 bases). This CDR3 has 16 residues. Germline V gives CDR1 SQVTM, CDR2 ANQGSEA. The ends were cut back, 1 base at V and 1 base at J, with 16 bases in the middle. The CDR3 nucleotides read TGCAGCGTTGAAGGCGGGGCCTTCCCGAATAACTATGGCTACACCTTC. This gives the protein CSVEGGAFPNNYGYTF.

This clonotype was counted at least ten times. The rearrangement links TRBV7-6 to TRBJ2-5, with 8 bases fitting TRBD2. This CDR3 is built from 16 residues. In germline, CDR1 is SGHVS, CDR2 FNYEAQ. V gave up 1 base and J gave up 2 bases; unmatched junction bases: 6. The CDR3 DNA reads as TGTGCCAGCAGCTTAGGGGTCCCTAGCGGGCAAGAGACCCAGTACTTC. It translates to CASSLGVPSGQETQYF. Drawing the rest from reference TRBV7-6 and TRBJ2-5, the complete variable domain is GAGVSQSPRYKVTKRGQDVALRCDPISGHVSLYWYRQALGQGPEFLTYFNYEAQQDKSGLPNDRFSAERPEGSISTLTIQRTEQRDSAMYRCASSLGVPSGQETQYFGPGTRLLVL.

This clonotype was seen ten or more times. The chain employs TRBV11-2 and TRBJ2-7; 9 nucleotides match TRBD2. Per the germline V gene, CDR1 is SGHAT and CDR2 is FQNNGV. The CDR3 length is 15 residues. The trim removed 1 base at V and 4 bases at J, leaving 5 bases unmatched. The CDR3 nucleotides are TGTGCCAGCAGCTTAGTAGCGGGAGAGACTTACGAGCAGTACTTC. This encodes CASSLVAGETYEQYF.